A selection of T cell receptor beta chains follows, all from one sample in a study of T-cell memory formation after mild COVID-19. Via MiXCR, TCRdb re-called the 5' RACE reads, giving one row per CDR3 protein. The repertoire holds fewer than 650,000 distinct CDR3 sequences, with less than 25% as singletons. The sample taken for sequencing was PBMCs or a T cell subset sorted from them (not recorded which). These receptors all come from an adult woman who had mild COVID-19 (a few samples of this study predate the infection). Cell type and time point are not known. Each CDR3 is given with its conserved first and last residue. The D gene is left open where the match is weak. Clone size is shown for a subset of rows, as once, few, many or a class of expanded clone.

v_call	d_call	j_call	clone_size	cdr3_aa	cdr3_nt
TRBV6-2/TRBV6-3	TRBD1	TRBJ2-6	few	CASSYPGQGLSGANVLTF	TGTGCCAGCAGTTACCCGGGACAGGGTCTCTCTGGGGCCAACGTCCTGACTTTC
TRBV12-3/TRBV12-4	TRBD1	TRBJ1-1	-	CASSLKGAELEAFF	TGTGCCAGCAGTTTAAAGGGGGCTGAACTTGAAGCTTTCTTT
TRBV3-1	TRBD2	TRBJ2-3	few	CASSRVAGGSTDTQYF	TGTGCCAGCAGCCGGGTAGCGGGGGGGTCCACAGATACGCAGTATTTT
TRBV5-1	TRBD1	TRBJ1-6	-	CASSLETGNSPLHF	TGCGCCAGCAGCTTGGAGACAGGGAATTCACCCCTCCACTTT
TRBV20-1	TRBD1	TRBJ2-3	few	CSVASPGQGTDTQYF	TGCAGTGTTGCTTCTCCGGGACAGGGGACAGATACGCAGTATTTT
TRBV9	-	TRBJ1-5	-	CASSPTPDQPQHF	TGTGCCAGCAGTCCTACACCCGATCAGCCCCAGCATTTT
TRBV4-2	-	TRBJ2-3	-	CASSLTSDGATDTQYF	TGTGCCAGCAGCCTTACCTCGGATGGGGCCACAGATACGCAGTATTTT
TRBV5-1	-	TRBJ2-7	few	CASSVAGQGYYEQYF	TGCGCCAGCAGCGTTGCGGGGCAGGGTTACTACGAGCAGTACTTC
TRBV2	TRBD1	TRBJ2-7	few	CASTDRYEQYF	TGTGCCAGCACGGACAGGTACGAGCAGTACTTC
TRBV20-1	-	TRBJ2-7	few	CSARDSRPSKYEQYF	TGCAGTGCTAGAGATTCCCGCCCGTCCAAATACGAGCAGTACTTC
TRBV10-3	TRBD1	TRBJ1-4	-	CAISATGGSEKLFF	TGTGCCATCAGCGCGACAGGGGGAAGTGAAAAACTGTTTTTT
TRBV7-9	TRBD1	TRBJ1-1	many	CASSSTGFTEAFF	TGTGCCAGCAGCTCGACAGGGTTCACTGAAGCTTTCTTT
TRBV24-1	-	TRBJ2-5	-	CATSDQDFQETKYF	TGTGCCACCAGTGACCAGGACTTCCAAGAGACCAAGTACTTC
TRBV15	TRBD2	TRBJ2-7	few	CATRKGLAESYEQYF	TGTGCCACCAGAAAGGGACTAGCGGAGTCCTACGAGCAGTACTTC
TRBV12-5	TRBD2	TRBJ2-2	-	CASGFGGGRYTGELFF	TGTGCTAGTGGTTTTGGTGGCGGGAGGTACACCGGGGAGCTGTTTTTT
TRBV19	-	TRBJ2-7	-	CASSMDWGASEQYF	TGTGCCAGTAGTATGGACTGGGGGGCGAGCGAGCAGTACTTC
TRBV12-3/TRBV12-4	-	TRBJ2-2	few	CASSLKKGRPFSTGELFF	TGTGCCAGCAGTTTAAAAAAGGGAAGACCGTTTAGCACCGGGGAGCTGTTTTTT
TRBV24-1	TRBD1	TRBJ1-4	few	CATSVGGGTANEKLFF	TGTGCCACCAGTGTAGGGGGCGGGACGGCGAATGAAAAACTGTTTTTT
TRBV7-9	-	TRBJ1-1	few	CASSLTSVNTEAFF	TGTGCCAGCAGCTTGACGTCCGTTAACACTGAAGCTTTCTTT
TRBV5-1	-	TRBJ1-1	-	CASSLAPGTLNTEAFF	TGCGCCAGCAGCTTGGCCCCCGGGACGCTGAACACTGAAGCTTTCTTT
TRBV5-1	TRBD2	TRBJ2-1	-	CASSLAWTSGHLSRPYNEQFF	TGCGCCAGCAGCTTGGCCTGGACTAGCGGACACCTCTCAAGACCATACAATGAGCAGTTCTTC
TRBV15	TRBD1	TRBJ1-1	-	CATSRTRQGGAFF	TGTGCCACCAGCAGGACACGACAGGGTGGAGCTTTCTTT
TRBV5-4	TRBD2	TRBJ2-5	many	CASSLRLAGQETQYF	TGTGCCAGCAGCCTGAGACTAGCGGGTCAAGAGACCCAGTACTTC
TRBV18	-	TRBJ1-1	-	CASSPQTGASPNTEAFF	TGTGCCAGCTCACCGCAAACCGGGGCATCTCCGAACACTGAAGCTTTCTTT
TRBV5-6	-	TRBJ2-6	few	CASSQTGAVVANVLTF	TGTGCCAGCAGCCAGACAGGAGCAGTCGTGGCCAACGTCCTGACTTTC
TRBV29-1	-	TRBJ2-1	few	CSFREFGEQFF	TGCAGCTTCCGGGAGTTTGGTGAGCAGTTCTTC
TRBV29-1	TRBD1	TRBJ2-7	-	CSVEDAQGSYEQYF	TGCAGCGTTGAAGATGCACAGGGGTCCTACGAGCAGTACTTC
TRBV12-3/TRBV12-4	-	TRBJ2-2	few	CASRRGAGELFF	TGTGCCAGCAGGAGGGGGGCCGGGGAGCTGTTTTTT
TRBV3-1	-	TRBJ2-7	few	CASSQISQVSYEQYF	TGTGCCAGCAGCCAAATCTCACAGGTTTCCTACGAGCAGTACTTC
TRBV12-3/TRBV12-4	-	TRBJ2-1	few	CASNPRGPYNEQFF	TGTGCCAGCAACCCCCGGGGGCCCTACAATGAGCAGTTCTTC
TRBV19	-	TRBJ2-3	few	CASSLELGTQYF	TGTGCCAGTAGTCTAGAGCTCGGTACGCAGTATTTT
TRBV10-3	TRBD2	TRBJ2-3	-	CAISESIAGGADTQYF	TGTGCCATAAGTGAGTCGATAGCGGGGGGAGCAGATACGCAGTATTTT
TRBV10-3	-	TRBJ2-7	once	CAISEMTDGTALAYEQYF	TGTGCCATCAGTGAGATGACGGACGGGACCGCCCTCGCCTACGAGCAGTACTTC
TRBV18	-	TRBJ2-3	-	CASSPSNSLADTQYF	TGTGCCAGCTCACCCTCTAACTCCTTGGCAGATACGCAGTATTTT
TRBV30	-	TRBJ2-7	-	CAWRRGYEQYF	TGTGCCTGGAGAAGAGGCTACGAGCAGTACTTC
TRBV3-1	-	TRBJ1-2	few	CASSQDRNPSLSNYGYTF	TGTGCCAGCAGCCAAGACAGGAACCCTTCACTCTCTAACTATGGCTACACCTTC
TRBV7-9	-	TRBJ1-5	-	CASSLAGADNQPQHF	TGTGCCAGCAGCTTAGCGGGGGCAGACAATCAGCCCCAGCATTTT
TRBV7-9	TRBD2	TRBJ2-1	-	CASSSSLAGWVEQFF	TGTGCCAGCAGCTCCTCGCTAGCGGGATGGGTTGAGCAGTTCTTC
TRBV2	-	TRBJ2-1	-	CASSDNYEQFF	TGTGCCAGCAGTGACAACTATGAGCAGTTCTTC
TRBV6-2/TRBV6-3	-	TRBJ1-2	few	CASTTGFQTIHYTF	TGTGCCAGCACTACAGGGTTTCAAACCATACACTACACCTTC
TRBV7-9	-	TRBJ2-7	-	CASSSRFEQYF	TGTGCCAGCAGCTCCCGGTTCGAGCAGTACTTC
TRBV5-4	-	TRBJ1-1	-	CASSSPQSRATEAFF	TGTGCCAGCAGCTCCCCCCAGAGTCGGGCGACTGAAGCTTTCTTT
TRBV5-1	TRBD1	TRBJ2-7	few	CASSYKTGDSYEQYF	TGCGCCAGCAGCTACAAGACAGGGGATTCCTACGAGCAGTACTTC
TRBV11-2	-	TRBJ1-2	-	CASSQPGGSDYGYTF	TGTGCCAGCAGCCAACCGGGGGGCAGCGACTATGGCTACACCTTC
TRBV20-1	-	TRBJ2-3	few	CSARGPGQGSPDTQYF	TGCAGTGCTAGAGGACCAGGGCAGGGTAGCCCAGATACGCAGTATTTT
TRBV3-1	TRBD2	TRBJ2-5	-	CASSQEVAGEMETQYF	TGTGCCAGCAGCCAAGAGGTAGCGGGAGAGATGGAGACCCAGTACTTC
TRBV5-1	TRBD1	TRBJ1-1	few	CASSQTGSGATEAFF	TGCGCCAGCAGCCAGACAGGGAGCGGGGCCACTGAAGCTTTCTTT
TRBV7-8	-	TRBJ2-3	-	CASSLAKIDTQYF	TGTGCCAGCAGCTTAGCGAAAATAGATACGCAGTATTTT
TRBV7-9	-	TRBJ2-7	many	CASSPRGQGGYEQYF	TGTGCCAGCAGCCCAAGGGGGCAGGGGGGCTACGAGCAGTACTTC